This T cell receptor beta chain was sequenced in a study of Graves' ophthalmopathy and Graves' hyperthyroidism. Regarding the study as a whole: Ophthalmopathy progression cases were predicted by the model with approximately 70% sensitivity and approximately 74% specificity.

The authors amplified TCR beta CDR3 regions, and they did so from RNA transcripts for repertoire sequencing. First-round RT-PCR relied on HTBI primers, and a second-round multiplex PCR came next. Using its own MiXCR run on the multiplex PCR reads, TCRdb lists one record per CDR3 protein. The data contain about 1.1 million distinct CDR3 sequences, 35% to 40% of them singletons. For this clonotype: Its antigen remains unknown.

Germline CDR1 SGHAT, CDR2 FQNNGV. CDR3 size: 18 residues. J lost 0 bases, V lost 5 bases, and 10 bases had no gene match. The receptor was derived from an adult man with Graves' hyperthyroidism. The J gene is TRBJ1-1, the V gene TRBV11-2; the match to TRBD1 covers 12 bases. The sequenced sample consisted of peripheral blood or thyroid tissue (not recorded which). The CDR3 region is CASSPGQGATFMNTEAFF. The DNA of the CDR3 is TGTGCCAGCAGCCCGGGACAGGGGGCGACGTTCATGAACACTGAAGCTTTCTTT.